This TCR beta chain was observed in a study of CD8+CD57+ T cells in acquired aplastic anemia. Study overall: When averaged, DNA from sorted CD4+ and CD8+ cells came to approximately 3 ug.

CDR3 and TCR beta VDJ profiling relied on genomic DNA as the template. TCRdb re-called the reads with MiXCR, one entry per CDR3 protein. The sample records hundreds of thousands of distinct CDR3 sequences, 25% to 40% being singletons. CD8+CD57+ cell expansion, shown by flow cytometry, had occurred in the patients selected for sequencing. Severe acquired aplastic anemia was present in all patients. Germline V gives CDR1 MNHEY, CDR2 SMNVEV (reference sequence). The CDR3 contains 12 residues. On this clonotype: The antigen remains unidentified. The junction shows a germline mismatch at one end, possibly a read error.

Whole-study findings and limits: Patients shared approximately 30 CD8+ CDR3 sequences with controls.

V is TRBV27 and J is TRBJ2-3; D is undetermined. The specimen was sorted CD4+, CD8+, or CD8+CD57+ T cells (not recorded which) from PBMCs. The clonotype originates from a human donor with aplastic anemia. CDR3 region: CGSSERRDTQYF. The CDR3 DNA sequence: TGTGGCAGCAGTGAAAGAAGGGATACGCAGTATTTT.